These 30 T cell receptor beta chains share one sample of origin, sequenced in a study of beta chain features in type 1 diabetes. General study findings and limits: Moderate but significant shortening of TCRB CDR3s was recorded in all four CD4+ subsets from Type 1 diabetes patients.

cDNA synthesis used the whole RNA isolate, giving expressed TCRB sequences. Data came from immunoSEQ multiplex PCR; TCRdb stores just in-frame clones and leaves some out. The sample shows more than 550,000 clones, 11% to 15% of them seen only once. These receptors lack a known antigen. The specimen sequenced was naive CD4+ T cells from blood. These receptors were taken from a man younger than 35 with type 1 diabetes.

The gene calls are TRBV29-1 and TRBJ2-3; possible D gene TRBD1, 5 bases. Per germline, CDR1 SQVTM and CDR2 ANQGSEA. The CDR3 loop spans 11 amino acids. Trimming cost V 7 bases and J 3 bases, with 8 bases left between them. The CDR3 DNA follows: TGCAGCGGACAGCAGACAGATACGCAGTATTTT. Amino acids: CSGQQTDTQYF.

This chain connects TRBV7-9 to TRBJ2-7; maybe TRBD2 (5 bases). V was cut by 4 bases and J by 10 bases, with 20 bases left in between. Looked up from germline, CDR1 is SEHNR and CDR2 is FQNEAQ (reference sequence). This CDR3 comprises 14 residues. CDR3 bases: TGTGCCAGCAGCTCCCCCGGAGGACCTGCGTCCCAGTACTTC. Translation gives CASSSPGGPASQYF.

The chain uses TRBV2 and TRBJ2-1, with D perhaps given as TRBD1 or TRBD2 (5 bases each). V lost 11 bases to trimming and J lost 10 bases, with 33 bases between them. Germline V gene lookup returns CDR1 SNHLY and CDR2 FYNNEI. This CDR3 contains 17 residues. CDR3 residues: CAPFPPGTSTRGEEQFF. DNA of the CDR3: TGTGCCCCCTTTCCCCCAGGTACTTCCACTAGGGGTGAGGAGCAGTTCTTC.

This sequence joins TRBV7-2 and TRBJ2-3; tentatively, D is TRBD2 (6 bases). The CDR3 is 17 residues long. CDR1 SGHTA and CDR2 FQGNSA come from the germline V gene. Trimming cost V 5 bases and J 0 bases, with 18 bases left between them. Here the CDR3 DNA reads TGTGCCAGCAGCCCTCGGGGGTCCCAGTATAGCACAGATACGCAGTATTTT. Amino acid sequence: CASSPRGSQYSTDTQYF.

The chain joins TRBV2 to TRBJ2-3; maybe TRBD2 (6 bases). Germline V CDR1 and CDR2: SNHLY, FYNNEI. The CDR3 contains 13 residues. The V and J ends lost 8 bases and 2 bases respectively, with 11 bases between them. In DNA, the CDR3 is TGTGCCAGCTCGGGACTTCACACAGATACGCAGTATTTT. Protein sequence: CASSGLHTDTQYF.

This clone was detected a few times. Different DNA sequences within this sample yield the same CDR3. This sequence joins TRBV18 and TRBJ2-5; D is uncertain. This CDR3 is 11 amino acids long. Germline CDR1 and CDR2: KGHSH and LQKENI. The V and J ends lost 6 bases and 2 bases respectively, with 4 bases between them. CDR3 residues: CASSPQETQYF. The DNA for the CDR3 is TGTGCCAGCTCTCCTCAAGAGACCCAGTACTTC.

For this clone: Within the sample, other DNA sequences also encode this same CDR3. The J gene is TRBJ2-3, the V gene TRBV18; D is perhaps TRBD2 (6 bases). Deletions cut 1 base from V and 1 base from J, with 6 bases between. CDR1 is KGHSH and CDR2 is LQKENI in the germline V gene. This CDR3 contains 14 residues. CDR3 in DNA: TGTGCCAGCTCACCACAGCGGGGCACAGATACGCAGTATTTT. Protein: CASSPQRGTDTQYF.

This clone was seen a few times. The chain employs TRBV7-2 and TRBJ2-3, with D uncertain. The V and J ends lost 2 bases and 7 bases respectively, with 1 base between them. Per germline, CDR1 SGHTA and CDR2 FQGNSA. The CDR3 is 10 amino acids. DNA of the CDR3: TGTGCCAGCAGCTTAAATACGCAGTATTTT. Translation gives CASSLNTQYF.

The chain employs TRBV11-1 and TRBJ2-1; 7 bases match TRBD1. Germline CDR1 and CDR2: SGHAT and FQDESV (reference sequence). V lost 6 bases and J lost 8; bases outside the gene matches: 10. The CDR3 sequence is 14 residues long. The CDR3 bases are TGTGCCAGCAGGGACTCGAGAGGGGGCGATGAGCAGTTCTTC. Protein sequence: CASRDSRGGDEQFF.

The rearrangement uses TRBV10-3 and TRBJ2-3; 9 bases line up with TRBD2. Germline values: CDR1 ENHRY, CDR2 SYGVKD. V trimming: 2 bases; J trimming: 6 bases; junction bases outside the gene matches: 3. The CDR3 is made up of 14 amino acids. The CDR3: CAISESGGLDTQYF. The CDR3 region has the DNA TGTGCCATCAGTGAGAGCGGGGGGCTGGATACGCAGTATTTT.

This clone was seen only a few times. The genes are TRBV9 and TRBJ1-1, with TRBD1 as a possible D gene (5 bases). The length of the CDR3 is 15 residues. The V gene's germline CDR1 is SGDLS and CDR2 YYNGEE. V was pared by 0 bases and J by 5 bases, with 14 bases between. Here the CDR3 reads CASSVATGLTTEAFF. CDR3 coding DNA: TGTGCCAGCAGCGTAGCAACAGGCCTTACGACTGAAGCTTTCTTT.

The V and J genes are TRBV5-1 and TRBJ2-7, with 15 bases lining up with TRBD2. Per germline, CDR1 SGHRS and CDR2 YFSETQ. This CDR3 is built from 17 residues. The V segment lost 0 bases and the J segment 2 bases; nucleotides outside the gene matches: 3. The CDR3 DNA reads TGCGCCAGCAGCTTGGGAGGGACTAGCGGGGGGCCCTACGAGCAGTACTTC. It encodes CASSLGGTSGGPYEQYF.

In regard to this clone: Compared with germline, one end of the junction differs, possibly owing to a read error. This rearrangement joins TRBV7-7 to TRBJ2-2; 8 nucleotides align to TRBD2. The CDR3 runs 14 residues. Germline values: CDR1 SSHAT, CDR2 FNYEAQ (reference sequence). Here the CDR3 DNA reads TGTGCTAGCAGCTTAGGACTAGCAGCCGGGGAGCTGTTTTTT. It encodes CASSLGLAAGELFF.

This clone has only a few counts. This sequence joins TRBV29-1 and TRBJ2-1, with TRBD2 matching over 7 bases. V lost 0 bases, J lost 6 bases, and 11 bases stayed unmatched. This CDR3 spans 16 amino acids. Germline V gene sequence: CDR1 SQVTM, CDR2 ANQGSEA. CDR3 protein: CSVEDPGSGLTNEQFF. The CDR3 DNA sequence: TGCAGCGTTGAAGATCCCGGTAGCGGGCTCACCAATGAGCAGTTCTTC.

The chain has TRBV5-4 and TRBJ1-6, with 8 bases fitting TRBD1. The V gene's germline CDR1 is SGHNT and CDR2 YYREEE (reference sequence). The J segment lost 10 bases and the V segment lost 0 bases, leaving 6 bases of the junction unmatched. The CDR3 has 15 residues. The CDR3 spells CASSLDRGSGSPLHF. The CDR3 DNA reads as TGTGCCAGCAGCTTGGACAGGGGGTCAGGATCACCCCTCCACTTT.

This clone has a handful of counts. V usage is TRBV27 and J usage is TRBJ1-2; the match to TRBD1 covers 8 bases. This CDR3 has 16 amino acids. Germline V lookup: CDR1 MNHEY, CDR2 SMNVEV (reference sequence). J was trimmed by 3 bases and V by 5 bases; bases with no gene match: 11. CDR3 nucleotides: TGTGCCAGCAGTAAGGACAGGGCGAATTTTGACTATGGCTACACCTTC. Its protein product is CASSKDRANFDYGYTF.

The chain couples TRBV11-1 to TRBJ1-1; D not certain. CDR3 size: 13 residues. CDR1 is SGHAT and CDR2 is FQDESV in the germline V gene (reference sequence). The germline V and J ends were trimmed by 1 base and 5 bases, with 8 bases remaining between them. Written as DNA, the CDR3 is TGTGCCAGCAGCTTAGTAAAGTGGACTGAAGCTTTCTTT. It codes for CASSLVKWTEAFF.

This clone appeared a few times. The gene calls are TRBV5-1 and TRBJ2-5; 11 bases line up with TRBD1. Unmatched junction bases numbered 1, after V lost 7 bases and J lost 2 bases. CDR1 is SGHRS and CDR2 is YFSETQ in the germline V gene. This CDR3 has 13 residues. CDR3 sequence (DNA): TGCGCCAGCCGGGACAGGGGGCAAGAGACCCAGTACTTC. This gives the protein CASRDRGQETQYF. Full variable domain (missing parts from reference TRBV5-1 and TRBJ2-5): KAGVTQTPRYLIKTRGQQVTLSCSPISGHRSVSWYQQTPGQGLQFLFEYFSETQRNKGNFPGRFSGRQFSNSRSEMNVSTLELGDSALYLCASRDRGQETQYFGPGTRLLVL.

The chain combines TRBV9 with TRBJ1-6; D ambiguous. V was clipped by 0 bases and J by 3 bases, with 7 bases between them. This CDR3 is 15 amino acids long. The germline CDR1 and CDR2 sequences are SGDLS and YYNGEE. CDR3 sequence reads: CASSVAADYNSPLHF. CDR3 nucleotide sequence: TGTGCCAGCAGCGTAGCGGCGGACTATAATTCACCCCTCCACTTT.

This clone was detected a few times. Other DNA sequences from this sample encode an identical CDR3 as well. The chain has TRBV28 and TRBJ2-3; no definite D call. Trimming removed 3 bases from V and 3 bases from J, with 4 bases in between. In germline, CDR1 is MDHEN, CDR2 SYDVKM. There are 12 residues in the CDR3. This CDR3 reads CASSLRTDTQYF. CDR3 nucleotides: TGTGCCAGCAGTTTGCGAACAGATACGCAGTATTTT.

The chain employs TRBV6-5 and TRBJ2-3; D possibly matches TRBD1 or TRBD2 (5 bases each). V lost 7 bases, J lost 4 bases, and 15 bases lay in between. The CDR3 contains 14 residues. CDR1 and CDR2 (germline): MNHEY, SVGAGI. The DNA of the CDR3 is TGTGCCAGCACTAATCCGGGGCTCCCAGATACGCAGTATTTT. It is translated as CASTNPGLPDTQYF.

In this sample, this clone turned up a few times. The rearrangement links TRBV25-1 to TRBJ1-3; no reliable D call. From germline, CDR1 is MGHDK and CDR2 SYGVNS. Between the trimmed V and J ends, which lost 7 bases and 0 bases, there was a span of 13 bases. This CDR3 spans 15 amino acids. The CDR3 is CASIHNGASGNTIYF. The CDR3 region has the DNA TGTGCCAGCATCCACAACGGCGCCTCTGGAAACACCATATATTTT.

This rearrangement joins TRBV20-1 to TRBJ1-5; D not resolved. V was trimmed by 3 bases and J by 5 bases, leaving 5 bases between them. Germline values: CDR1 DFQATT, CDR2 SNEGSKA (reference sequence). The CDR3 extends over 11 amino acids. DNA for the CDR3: TGCAGTGCTAGTAATCATCAGCCCCAGCATTTT. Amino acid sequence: CSASNHQPQHF.

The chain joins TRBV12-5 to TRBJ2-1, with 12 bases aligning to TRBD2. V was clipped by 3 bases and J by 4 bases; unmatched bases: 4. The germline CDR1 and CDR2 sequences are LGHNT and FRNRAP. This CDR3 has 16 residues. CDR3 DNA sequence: TGTGCTAGTGGTTTACTCCTAGCGGGGGGGTACAATGAGCAGTTCTTC. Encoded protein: CASGLLLAGGYNEQFF.

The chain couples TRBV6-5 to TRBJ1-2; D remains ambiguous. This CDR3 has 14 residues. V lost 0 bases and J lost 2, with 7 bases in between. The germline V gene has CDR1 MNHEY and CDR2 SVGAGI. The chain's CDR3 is CASSYSPSNYGYTF. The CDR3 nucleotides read TGTGCCAGCAGTTACTCTCCATCGAACTATGGCTACACCTTC.

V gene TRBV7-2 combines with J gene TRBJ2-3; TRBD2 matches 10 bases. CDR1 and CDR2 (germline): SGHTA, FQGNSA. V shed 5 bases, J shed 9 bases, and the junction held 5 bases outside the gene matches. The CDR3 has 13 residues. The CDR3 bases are TGTGCCAGCAGCCCTACTAGCGGGGAAACGCAGTATTTT. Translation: CASSPTSGETQYF. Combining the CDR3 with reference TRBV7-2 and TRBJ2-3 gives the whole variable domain GAGVSQSPSNKVTEKGKDVELRCDPISGHTALYWYRQSLGQGLEFLIYFQGNSAPDKSGLPSDRFSAERTGGSVSTLTIQRTQQEDSAVYLCASSPTSGETQYFGPGTRLTVL.

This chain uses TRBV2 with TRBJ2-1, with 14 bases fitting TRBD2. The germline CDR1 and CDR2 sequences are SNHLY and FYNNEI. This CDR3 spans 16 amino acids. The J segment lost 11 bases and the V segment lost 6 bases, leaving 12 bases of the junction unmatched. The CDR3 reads CASSPFPGLAGEKQFF. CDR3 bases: TGTGCCAGCAGCCCTTTCCCGGGACTAGCGGGAGAAAAGCAGTTCTTC. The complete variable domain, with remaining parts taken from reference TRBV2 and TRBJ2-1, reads EPEVTQTPSHQVTQMGQEVILRCVPISNHLYFYWYRQILGQKVEFLVSFYNNEISEKSEIFDDQFSVERPDGSNFTLKIRSTKLEDSAMYFCASSPFPGLAGEKQFFGPGTRLTVL.

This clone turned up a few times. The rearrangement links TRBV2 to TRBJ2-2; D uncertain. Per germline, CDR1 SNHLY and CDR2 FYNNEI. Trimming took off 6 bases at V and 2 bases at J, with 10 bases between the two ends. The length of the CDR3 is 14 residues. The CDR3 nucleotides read TGTGCCAGCAGACCTGACCTAAACACCGGGGAGCTGTTTTTT. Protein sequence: CASRPDLNTGELFF. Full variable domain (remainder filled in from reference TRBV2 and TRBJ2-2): EPEVTQTPSHQVTQMGQEVILRCVPISNHLYFYWYRQILGQKVEFLVSFYNNEISEKSEIFDDQFSVERPDGSNFTLKIRSTKLEDSAMYFCASRPDLNTGELFFGEGSRLTVL.

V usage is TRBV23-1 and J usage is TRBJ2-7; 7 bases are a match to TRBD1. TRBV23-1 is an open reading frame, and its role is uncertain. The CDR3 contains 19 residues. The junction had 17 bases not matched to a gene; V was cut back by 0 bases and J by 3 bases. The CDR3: CASSQSFPPPGQRFYEQYF. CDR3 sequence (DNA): TGCGCCAGCAGTCAATCGTTTCCACCTCCGGGACAGAGATTCTACGAGCAGTACTTC.

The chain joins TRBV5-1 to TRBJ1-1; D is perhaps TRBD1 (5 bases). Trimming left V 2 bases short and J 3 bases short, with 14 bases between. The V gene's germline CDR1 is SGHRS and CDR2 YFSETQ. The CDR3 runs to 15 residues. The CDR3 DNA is TGCGCCAGCAGCTTTACAGGTTATGGGGACACTGAAGCTTTCTTT. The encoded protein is CASSFTGYGDTEAFF.